This TCR beta chain was captured in a study of graft-versus-host responses after intestinal transplantation. Study-level information: Each recipient received a multivisceral, liver-intestinal, or isolated intestinal graft. The whole recipient group had anti-thymocyte globulin induction followed by tacrolimus and steroids for 2 to 3 years.

TCRdb's table, derived via immunoSEQ multiplex PCR, lists solely in-frame clones and lacks some. Of around 49,000 clones in the sample, 80% to 90% are singletons; the top ten hold 0.62%. Regarding this clone: Its specificity is unknown.

Trimming removed 2 bases from V and 6 bases from J, with 16 bases in between. The V gene's germline CDR1 is MDHEN and CDR2 SYDVKM. There are 16 residues in the CDR3. Overall study results and limits: Researchers found GvH clones in recipient marrow, and some showed up first in ileum or blood. Early declines in HvG clones that occurred post-transplant were associated with peak circulating GvH clone levels.

The sample was unstimulated CD4+ T cells sorted from spleen or lymph node cells, taken before transplant. The chain links TRBV28 to TRBJ1-4, with D possibly matching TRBD1 (6 bases). This receptor was obtained from a human donor who was the organ donor for an intestinal transplant. The CDR3 sequence is CASSLAFGGADEKLFF. The CDR3 DNA reads as TGTGCCAGCAGTTTAGCTTTCGGGGGGGCTGATGAAAAACTGTTTTTT.